Below, 11 T cell receptor beta chains from the same sample are listed, as sequenced in a study of Ad26.COV2.S vaccination and SARS-CoV-2 variants. Using immunoSEQ multiplex PCR, the repertoire was profiled, and TCRdb retains in-frame clones only, with some absent. The sample shows fewer than 300,000 clones, 80% to 90% of them seen only once. Indicated treatment: some 20 received Ad26.COV2.S at low or high dose, single or two shots; 5 received placebo; per-sample allocation not given. The samples were gathered on day 63 after the first injection of vaccine or placebo. Here the sequenced sample was peripheral blood, taken in a trial of Ad26.COV2.S vaccine versus placebo. These receptor sequences come from a person aged 18 to 59 who received the Ad26.COV2.S COVID-19 vaccine or a placebo.

The V call is TRBV7-8, the J call TRBJ1-4; D may be TRBD1 (5 bases). Per the germline V gene, CDR1 is SGHVS and CDR2 is FQNEAQ. This CDR3 has 16 residues. V dropped 1 base and J dropped 2 bases, with 11 bases sitting between them. In DNA, the CDR3 is TGTGCCAGCAGCTTAGGGGCAGGGTTCACTAATGAAAAACTGTTTTTT. Translation gives CASSLGAGFTNEKLFF.

The chain employs TRBV4-2 and TRBJ2-5; 8 bases map to TRBD2. Germline CDR1 is LGHNA and CDR2 is YNFKEQ. V was pared by 2 bases and J by 4 bases, with 12 bases of the junction left unmatched. The CDR3 has 17 amino acids. CDR3 sequence: CASSQRDGREVGETQYF. The CDR3 DNA reads TGTGCCAGCAGCCAACGGGACGGGAGGGAGGTGGGAGAGACCCAGTACTTC.

The chain employs TRBV2 and TRBJ1-1, with D possibly TRBD1 on 5 matching bases. In germline, CDR1 is SNHLY, CDR2 FYNNEI. The V gene lost 6 bases and the J gene lost 2 bases, with 13 bases spanning the gap. The CDR3 loop spans 14 amino acids. CDR3 loop: CASRGGDINTEAFF. The CDR3 nucleotides are TGTGCCAGCAGGGGAGGGGATATAAACACTGAAGCTTTCTTT.

This clone occurred once. The chain has TRBV6-5 and TRBJ1-2; D gene ambiguous. The V gene lost 6 bases and the J gene lost 3 bases, with 11 bases spanning the gap. Germline lookup yields CDR1 MNHEY and CDR2 SVGAGI. There are 13 residues in the CDR3. The CDR3 region is CASRGLAYYGYTF. For the CDR3, the DNA is TGTGCCAGCAGAGGGCTGGCGTACTATGGCTACACCTTC.

The gene calls are TRBV2 and TRBJ2-2, with unresolved D. CDR1 SNHLY and CDR2 FYNNEI come from the germline V gene. The V and J ends lost 7 bases and 0 bases respectively, with 9 bases between them. This CDR3 spans 14 amino acids. CDR3 sequence: CASKLGSNTGELFF. CDR3 coding DNA: TGTGCCAGCAAATTGGGGTCGAACACCGGGGAGCTGTTTTTT.

This chain uses TRBV7-2 with TRBJ1-4; the D is unclear. The germline CDR1 and CDR2 sequences are SGHTA and FQGNSA. The CDR3 is 13 amino acids. V was pared by 5 bases and J by 4 bases, with 8 bases between. This CDR3 is CASSPRNNEKLFF. Here the CDR3 DNA reads TGTGCCAGCAGCCCCCGGAATAATGAAAAACTGTTTTTT.

The chain uses TRBV7-9 and TRBJ2-7; tentative D call: TRBD1 (5 bases). This CDR3 comprises 13 residues. Germline V lookup: CDR1 SEHNR, CDR2 FQNEAQ (reference sequence). V dropped 2 bases and J dropped 2 bases, with 7 bases sitting between them. The CDR3 sequence is CASSLRTPYEQYF. The CDR3 DNA reads as TGTGCCAGCAGCTTAAGGACACCCTACGAGCAGTACTTC.

The rearrangement joins TRBV7-2 to TRBJ2-3; 7 nucleotides line up with TRBD2. CDR1 and CDR2 (germline): SGHTA, FQGNSA. The CDR3 contains 16 residues. Unmatched junction bases numbered 13, after V lost 4 bases and J lost 6 bases. CDR3 DNA sequence: TGTGCCAGCAGCTCGCAAGCGGGGACTATCGGGGATACGCAGTATTTT. It specifies CASSSQAGTIGDTQYF.

The rearrangement joins TRBV7-2 to TRBJ1-1; D is unresolved. The germline V and J ends were trimmed by 4 bases and 1 base, with 7 bases remaining between them. Germline lookup yields CDR1 SGHTA and CDR2 FQGNSA. The CDR3 runs to 13 residues. The CDR3 loop is CASSWAENTEAFF. The CDR3 DNA reads TGTGCCAGCAGCTGGGCAGAGAACACTGAAGCTTTCTTT.

The chain employs TRBV11-1 and TRBJ1-1; D might be TRBD1 (6 bases). The germline CDR1 and CDR2 sequences are SGHAT and FQDESV (reference sequence). CDR3 size: 15 residues. The V end lost 4 bases, the J end lost 2 bases, and 14 bases lay between the germline ends. The CDR3 bases are TGTGCCAGCAGCTGGTCCGCCAGGGGAAACACTGAAGCTTTCTTT. It translates to CASSWSARGNTEAFF.

V is TRBV7-2 and J is TRBJ2-5; the D is unclear. CDR1 is SGHTA and CDR2 is FQGNSA in the germline V gene. Trimming removed 4 bases at V and 1 base at J, with 13 bases between. The length of the CDR3 is 15 residues. CDR3 in DNA: TGTGCCAGCAGCTCGAGTTGGGCAGCCCAAGAGACCCAGTACTTC. Translating it yields CASSSSWAAQETQYF.